This TCR beta chain is from a study of identical twins (dated by TCRdb to between 2015 and 2016). Background on the whole study: The study deep-sequenced TCR alpha and beta repertoires from monozygotic twins, unrelated adults of various ages and cord blood to test whether fetal clonotypes persist. To rule out contamination, replicate twin experiments were performed at different times with different library preparation protocols.

The method behind the library was 5' RACE. The data were produced on an Illumina HiSeq 2000. A universal primer binding site was added through template switching, and the final cDNA carried a unique molecular identifier so that TCR cDNA molecules could be counted accurately. First-strand cDNA for TCR alpha and beta chains was synthesized from specific primers in the conserved constant-segment region. Each cDNA library was double barcoded, with a SMART-Mk sample barcode plus Illumina barcodes, to control for contamination. TruSeq adapter sequences, together with Illumina sample barcodes, were added in two successive PCR steps. The Illumina HiSeq platform was used with custom primers to sequence TCR alpha and beta cDNA libraries. Regarding the original processing steps: MiGEC processed the raw reads to extract unique molecular identifiers, while MiXCR was used to determine the CDR3 positions. For each individual, recombination models were inferred using an EM algorithm with the repgenHMM and IGoR tools. Shared clonotype analysis was performed with the tcR package in R, normalizing sharing by the product of cloneset sizes. To study raw recombination free of thymic and clonal selection effects, out-of-frame nonproductive sequences were analyzed. The public sequencing data were trimmed at Q25 with fastp and processed into clonotypes with MiXCR by TCRdb, which kept only in-frame beta chains. Each entry merges the rows of one CDR3 protein and shows their most common DNA and genes. The V and J calls here are based on TCRdb, not the publication. Present in this sample are 450,000 or so distinct CDR3 sequences, approximately 15% of which were seen just once. The ten largest clones represent around 0.57% of the sample.

For this chain, trimming is 2 bases at the V end and 7 bases at the J end, and the number of junction bases without a gene match is 5. Measured from the cysteine to the phenylalanine, the CDR3 is 15 residues long. The sequence is cut down to CDR3 DNA, 45 bases in frame from base 1. CDR1 and CDR2 are read off the germline V gene as SGHRS and YFSETQ. This clonotype was recorded a few times. Its antigen remains unidentified. No clone much larger than this one lies a single base away; base qualities are absent. Only healthy Caucasian donors were included. Three pairs of female monozygotic twins, all aged roughly 18 to 30 years, made up the twin cohort. CD4+ and CD8+ T cell populations were isolated with positive isolation kits from Invitrogen. What the work shows at the level of the full study, not this receptor alone: In beta out-of-frame sequences, excess twin sharing was weaker, because having fewer shared sequences lowered the signal-to-noise ratio. Abundant cord blood beta clonotypes carried fewer insertions; young adult naive repertoires showed a weaker similar trend, while memory repertoires showed none. In monozygotic twins, out-of-frame TCR alpha sharing was systematically underestimated by recombination models, although the models agreed with sharing between unrelated individuals. Out-of-frame TCR alpha sequences shared between twins showed an excess of low generation-probability sequences compared with coincidental sharing between unrelated individuals. Invariant T cells such as MAIT and iNKT could partly confound zero-insertion analyses, though diverse VJ usage argued against this for most clonotypes. Because the same donors could not be followed over many years, the conclusions relied on cross-sectional statistical analysis.

This same sample was also part of a study on yellow fever vaccine responses in identical twins. As described in the second report: According to the authors, in identical twins the way T cells responded to vaccination appeared partly convergent and partly personalized. In the study, vaccine-responding T cell clones were precisely tracked in identical twins.

The rearrangement combines TRBV5-1 with TRBJ2-1, with 11 junctional bases fitting TRBD1. This receptor was taken from a woman aged 18-35 years in good health. Sequencing was carried out using CD4+ T cells sorted from blood. The CDR3 region: CASSLLDRGQNEQFF. Here is the DNA: TGCGCCAGCAGCTTACTGGACAGGGGGCAGAATGAGCAGTTCTTC.